Below are 20 T cell receptor beta chains sequenced from a single sample in a study of blood T cells in healthy people across ages. Together with a sample-barcoded 5' primer, a J-beta primer mix was included in a second PCR lasting about 7 to 11 cycles. TCRdb independently ran MiXCR on the 5' RACE reads; one entry per CDR3 protein. The sample includes about 1.8 million distinct CDR3 sequences, 49% of them seen just once. Sequenced input: blood. The receptors come from a woman aged 40 to 50 in good health.

Turning to this clonotype: Possible read error: a much larger clone is one base away. CDR3 residues: CASSSLAGGPYF. DNA for the CDR3: TGTGCCAGCAGCTCTCTAGCGGGGGGACCGTACTTC. The V gene is TRBV7-2, the J gene TRBJ2-4; TRBD2 matches 11 bases. V was pared by 4 bases and J by 15 bases, with 5 bases of the junction left unmatched. In germline, CDR1 is SGHTA, CDR2 FQGNSA. The CDR3 loop spans 12 amino acids.

This chain joins TRBV28 and TRBJ2-5; maybe TRBD1 (6 bases). The CDR3 spans 18 residues. The ends were cut back, 4 bases at V and 11 bases at J, with 32 bases in the middle. Germline lookup yields CDR1 MDHEN and CDR2 SYDVKM. CDR3 residues: CASSSLINVQGNTGKQYF. The CDR3 DNA reads TGTGCCAGCAGTTCCCTTATAAACGTCCAGGGGAATACGGGCAAGCAGTACTTC.

This chain links TRBV5-8 with TRBJ2-1; 8 bases match TRBD1. CDR1 is SGHTS, CDR2 YDEGEE, per germline. The J segment lost 2 bases and the V segment lost 8 bases, leaving 18 bases of the junction unmatched. This CDR3 is 18 amino acids long. CDR3 coding DNA: TGTGCCAGTAGCCCGCACGTACAGGGGGTCCCTGCCTACAATGAGCAGTTCTTC. The encoded protein is CASSPHVQGVPAYNEQFF. Supplemented by reference TRBV5-8 and TRBJ2-1, the full variable domain reads EAGVTQSPTHLIKTRGQQATLRCSPISGHTSVYWYQQALGLGLQFLLWYDEGEERNRGNFPPRFSGRQFPNYSSELNVNALELEDSALYLCASSPHVQGVPAYNEQFFGPGTRLTVL.

In nucleotides, the CDR3 is TGCAGTGCTAGGGGGGACAGGGGGGATTCTAACTATGGCTACACCTTC. Its translation: CSARGDRGDSNYGYTF. The rearrangement joins TRBV20-1 to TRBJ1-2; 11 positions agree with TRBD1. V dropped 3 bases and J dropped 0; count of bases not matched to a gene: 6. Germline assignment: CDR1 DFQATT and CDR2 SNEGSKA (reference sequence). The CDR3 extends over 16 amino acids.

The CDR3 DNA follows: TGTGCCAGCAGTCGATATCCCGACAGTAACTTTCAGCCCCAGCATTTT. Translation gives CASSRYPDSNFQPQHF. J is TRBJ1-5 and V is TRBV6-2 or TRBV6-3; D may be TRBD1 (5 bases). CDR1 and CDR2 (germline): MNHEY, SVGEGT. V was trimmed by 5 bases and J by 6 bases, leaving 20 bases between them. CDR3 length equals 16 residues.

This clonotype was found a few times. V usage is TRBV7-2 and J usage is TRBJ1-2; unclear D gene. The CDR3 spans 14 residues. The V and J ends lost 4 bases and 5 bases respectively, with 14 bases between them. The germline V gene has CDR1 SGHTA and CDR2 FQGNSA. CDR3 region: CASSSNRAVYGYTF. The CDR3 bases are TGTGCCAGCAGCTCAAACCGGGCCGTATATGGCTACACCTTC.

The chain uses TRBV3-1 and TRBJ2-6; D perhaps matches TRBD1 (6 bases). Germline V gene sequence: CDR1 LGHDT, CDR2 YNNKEL (reference sequence). Trimming shortened V by 2 bases and J by 3 bases, and 26 bases separated the two germline ends. The CDR3 extends over 21 amino acids. The CDR3 is CASSQPFATGWVMGGANVLTF. CDR3 coding DNA: TGTGCCAGCAGCCAACCCTTTGCTACAGGGTGGGTTATGGGTGGGGCCAACGTCCTGACTTTC. Combining the CDR3 with reference TRBV3-1 and TRBJ2-6 gives the whole variable domain DTAVSQTPKYLVTQMGNDKSIKCEQNLGHDTMYWYKQDSKKFLKIMFSYNNKELIINETVPNRFSPKSPDKAHLNLHINSLELGDSAVYFCASSQPFATGWVMGGANVLTFGAGSRLTVL.

This sequence joins TRBV28 and TRBJ2-1; 11 bases are shared with TRBD1. Germline V gene sequence: CDR1 MDHEN, CDR2 SYDVKM. The CDR3 is made up of 16 amino acids. V was clipped by 5 bases and J by 7 bases; unmatched bases: 10. CDR3 residues: CASSIYGQGAWNEQFF. The CDR3 DNA is TGTGCCAGCAGTATCTACGGACAGGGGGCCTGGAATGAGCAGTTCTTC.

V gene TRBV25-1 combines with J gene TRBJ2-1, with a weak D call TRBD2 (6 bases). The CDR3 extends over 16 amino acids. Trimming shortened V by 2 bases and J by 3 bases, and 14 bases separated the two germline ends. Germline-derived CDR1 and CDR2 are MGHDK and SYGVNS. CDR3 nucleotides: TGTGCCAGCAGTGAACGGAGGGTTCAAGGCTACAATGAGCAGTTCTTC. This codes for CASSERRVQGYNEQFF.

This clonotype was counted between two and nine times. The chain is built from TRBV28 and TRBJ2-5; possible D gene TRBD1, 8 bases. This CDR3 spans 17 amino acids. V lost 5 bases, J lost 2 bases, and 21 bases lay in between. Germline lookup yields CDR1 MDHEN and CDR2 SYDVKM. The DNA of the CDR3 is TGTGCCAGCAGTCCAGCGGGACAGGAGCCCTATCAAGAGACCCAGTACTTC. Translation gives CASSPAGQEPYQETQYF.

This clonotype was observed a handful of times. The chain joins TRBV6-6 to TRBJ2-5; 9 bases fit TRBD1. Per germline, CDR1 MNHNY and CDR2 SVGAGI (reference sequence). This CDR3 contains 14 residues. The ends lost 6 bases at V and 5 bases at J; junction bases unmatched: 7. CDR3 region: CASRLQGARETQYF. Here the CDR3 DNA reads TGTGCCAGCAGACTACAGGGGGCAAGGGAGACCCAGTACTTC.

The rearrangement uses TRBV19 and TRBJ1-2; D unresolved. This CDR3 is built from 14 residues. CDR1 is LNHDA, CDR2 SQIVND, per germline (reference sequence). Trimming took off 2 bases at V and 4 bases at J, with 11 bases between the two ends. CDR3 loop: CASSISPESYGYTF. The DNA of the CDR3 is TGTGCCAGTAGTATAAGCCCAGAGTCCTATGGCTACACCTTC.

The J gene is TRBJ2-5, the V gene TRBV13; the match to TRBD2 covers 14 bases. Germline trimming cut 3 bases from V and 11 bases from J; bases unmatched to any gene: 11. Germline CDR1 and CDR2: PRHDT and FYEKMQ (reference sequence). This CDR3 spans 16 amino acids. This CDR3 reads CASSFPTSGGANEQYF. In DNA form, the CDR3 reads TGTGCCAGCAGCTTCCCGACTAGCGGGGGGGCCAATGAGCAGTACTTC.

This sequence joins TRBV14 and TRBJ1-5; no clear D. CDR1 is SGHDN, CDR2 FVKESK, per germline. The CDR3 contains 14 residues. Trimming shortened V by 5 bases and J by 4 bases, and 12 bases separated the two germline ends. The CDR3 is CASSEKGFNQPQHF. In DNA form, the CDR3 reads TGTGCCAGCAGCGAAAAGGGTTTTAATCAGCCCCAGCATTTT.

The chain couples TRBV27 to TRBJ1-2; 9 bases align to TRBD1. The germline V gene has CDR1 MNHEY and CDR2 SMNVEV (reference sequence). CDR3 size: 16 residues. After removal of 4 bases from V and 8 bases from J, the junction contained 14 bases not matched to a gene. CDR3 region: CASSSARDRDLGGYTF. The CDR3 nucleotides read TGTGCCAGCAGTTCGGCTCGGGACAGGGATCTTGGGGGCTACACCTTC.

The V call is TRBV3-1, the J call TRBJ2-2; D unclear. Trimming took 0 bases from V and 6 from J, leaving 5 bases between them. Germline V gene data show CDR1 as LGHDT and CDR2 as YNNKEL (reference sequence). This CDR3 is built from 13 residues. The chain's CDR3 is CASSQEAPGELFF. DNA for the CDR3: TGTGCCAGCAGCCAAGAGGCTCCCGGGGAGCTGTTTTTT.

Note on this clonotype: A much larger clonotype is one base distant, so this may be a read error. J is TRBJ2-1 and V is TRBV3-1; TRBD2 aligns across 13 bases. The J call may be faulty, since TRBJ2-7 better matches the DNA end. Germline CDR1 reads LGHDT; CDR2 reads YNNKEL (reference sequence). The CDR3 length is 15 residues. CDR3 sequence reads: CASSQQLAGGNEQYF. CDR3 nucleotide sequence: TGTGCCAGCAGCCAACAACTAGCGGGGGGGAATGAGCAGTACTTC.

This clonotype was detected a few times. The chain recombines TRBV10-3 with TRBJ2-1; D tentatively fits TRBD1 or TRBD2 (7 bases each). V dropped 6 bases and J dropped 10 bases, with 13 bases sitting between them. This CDR3 comprises 12 residues. Germline V gene data show CDR1 as ENHRY and CDR2 as SYGVKD. The chain's CDR3 is CAISDREGEQFF. The CDR3 DNA follows: TGTGCCATCAGCGACAGGGAGGGGGAGCAGTTCTTC.

The table lists this clonotype with a few counts. The chain has TRBV20-1 and TRBJ2-3; TRBD1 matches 11 bases. Germline values: CDR1 DFQATT, CDR2 SNEGSKA (reference sequence). This CDR3 region has 13 residues. Trimming at V came to 5 bases and at J to 6 bases, leaving 4 bases not matched to a gene. The chain's CDR3 is CSAGTGGSDTQYF. As DNA, the CDR3 is TGCAGTGCTGGGACAGGGGGGTCTGATACGCAGTATTTT.

J is TRBJ1-5 and V is TRBV4-2, with D hard to call. The CDR3 totals 13 residues. The V gene's germline CDR1 is LGHNA and CDR2 YNFKEQ. Trimming removed 2 bases from V and 3 bases from J, with 5 bases in between. The CDR3 region is CASSQTDNQPQHF. The CDR3 DNA reads TGTGCCAGCAGCCAAACAGACAATCAGCCCCAGCATTTT.